Sequencing of this T cell receptor beta chain was carried out in a study of shared clonotypes between healthy human individuals. The table came from immunoSEQ multiplex PCR; TCRdb's copy has only in-frame clones and leaves some out. The profile shows 2 million or so clones, about 95% of them singletons. Naive CD8 cells lacked CD45RO and underwent positive selection for CCR7, leaving out terminally differentiated effector memory CD45RA+ cells. This sequence originates from a man younger than 35 in good health. The sample comprised naive CD8+ T cells sorted from blood.

DNA of the CDR3: TGTGCCAGCTGCGGGACTGCGGTCACTGAAGCTTTCTTT. As protein: CASCGTAVTEAFF. The rearrangement uses TRBV19 and TRBJ1-1, with D possibly TRBD1 on 5 matching bases. V lost 9 bases and J lost 4, with 15 bases in between. In germline, CDR1 is LNHDA, CDR2 SQIVND (reference sequence). This CDR3 region has 13 residues.